This is a list of T cell receptor beta chains from one sample in a study of post-analysis software for immune sequencing data. TCRdb re-called the PCR reads with MiXCR, one entry per CDR3 protein. The sample yields around 190,000 distinct CDR3 sequences, approximately 29% seen once. The specimen sequenced was blood. The source of these receptors is a girl aged 2-17 years with multiple sclerosis. CDR3s include the opening cysteine and the closing phenylalanine or tryptophan.

CRGTGNGYTF TRBJ1-2 TRBV20-1
CASSLEGRDQETQYF TRBJ2-5 TRBV11-2
CASSPVQGVRSPLHF TRBJ1-6 TRBV5-1
CSVRPTRLAYYNEQFF TRBJ2-1 TRBV29-1
CASSLDTANEQFF TRBJ2-1 TRBV11-2
CASSRTSDRPNEQFF TRBJ2-1 TRBV6-2/TRBV6-3
CASSFPGGEETQYF TRBJ2-5 TRBV5-1
CASSQADGLPQETQYF TRBJ2-5 TRBV4-2
CASSKPGQVPHEQYF . TRBV21-1
CASSLDQGADTIYF TRBJ1-3 TRBV7-9
CASSQLAEETQYF TRBJ2-5 TRBV4-1